This is a list of T cell receptor beta chains from one sample in a study of OX40 agonist ivuxolimab in advanced cancers. Sequenced by immunoSEQ multiplex PCR; TCRdb stores in-frame clones only, minus some. The sample has about 50,000 clones, roughly three quarters seen once. The sequences come from CD4+ or CD8+ T cells sorted from blood, collected in a trial of the OX40 agonist ivuxolimab. The receptor set was obtained from an adult with an advanced solid tumor such as melanoma, head and neck, liver or kidney cancer. Each CDR3 is given with its conserved first and last residue. A D gene is named only where the DNA matches it firmly. Some rows have no size entry. The others give once, few or many, or a class for an expanded clone.

d_call j_call clone_size v_call cdr3_nt cdr3_aa
NA TRBJ2-1 NA TRBV4-3 TGCGCCAGCAGCCAAGATGTTAAGCGCGAGCAGTTCTTC CASSQDVKREQFF
TRBD1 TRBJ1-5 few TRBV19 TGTGCCAGTAGTTACGGTTCGGGACAGGGCCGTAATCAGCCCCAGCATTTT CASSYGSGQGRNQPQHF
TRBD2 TRBJ2-5 NA TRBV7-9 TGTGCCAGCAGCCTCACTAGCGGGGGAGGAGCAGAGACCCAGTACTTC CASSLTSGGGAETQYF
NA TRBJ1-1 NA TRBV29-1 TGCAGCGTTGAAATGGCCAGGAACACTGAAGCTTTCTTT CSVEMARNTEAFF
NA TRBJ2-2 NA TRBV30 TGTGCCTGGAGTCCGAGGGCCGGGGAGCTGTTTTTT CAWSPRAGELFF
NA TRBJ2-7 NA TRBV14 TGTGCCAGCAGCCACCGATCTAGACCAGGCGGATACGAGCAGTACTTC CASSHRSRPGGYEQYF
NA TRBJ1-2 NA TRBV20-1 TGCAGTGCTAGTTTCTTAAATGGCTACACCTTC CSASFLNGYTF
NA TRBJ2-7 NA TRBV18 TGTGCCAGCTCACAGTTGGAGGGGGCCTACGAGCAGTACTTC CASSQLEGAYEQYF
NA TRBJ1-1 NA TRBV7-9 TGTGCCAGCAGCTTAGACACCAACGCCGGAGAAGCTTTCTTT CASSLDTNAGEAFF
NA TRBJ1-5 NA TRBV19 TGTGCCAGTATGGACTGGACGAAACAACATCAGCCCCAGCATTTT CASMDWTKQHQPQHF
NA TRBJ2-7 once TRBV7-2 TGTGCCAGCAGCTTAGTAGGGGGTCTGGGGCAGGGTGACGAGCAGTACTTC CASSLVGGLGQGDEQYF
TRBD2 TRBJ2-1 NA TRBV9 TGTGCCAGCAGCGTAGGGCTAGCGGGAGTGGCTGAGCAGTTCTTC CASSVGLAGVAEQFF
TRBD1 TRBJ2-3 NA TRBV5-4 TGTGCCAGCAGCCTTACAGGGGGCGATACGCAGTATTTT CASSLTGGDTQYF
NA TRBJ2-2 NA TRBV7-9 TGTGCCAGCAGCTCCTTTAGGATAAGAAACACCGGGGAGCTGTTTTTT CASSSFRIRNTGELFF
TRBD2 TRBJ2-1 NA TRBV6-5 TGTGCCAGCAGTTCTAAGCGGGGCGACCGGTACAATGAGCAGTTCTTC CASSSKRGDRYNEQFF
NA TRBJ2-1 few TRBV9 TGTGCCAGCAGCGTAGACCAGGGTTCCGGCAATGAGCAGTTCTTC CASSVDQGSGNEQFF
NA TRBJ1-3 NA TRBV4-1 TGCGCCAGCAGCCAAGGGACCTATGGAGGAAACACCATATATTTT CASSQGTYGGNTIYF
NA TRBJ2-3 NA TRBV12-2 TGTGCAAGTCGAGTGGATACGCAGTATTTT CASRVDTQYF
NA TRBJ1-6 NA TRBV6-1 TGTGCCAGCAGCGGTAGATCCTATAATTCACCCCTCCACTTT CASSGRSYNSPLHF
NA TRBJ1-6 NA TRBV9 TGTGCCAGCAGCGTAGTTATGGGGGGCGATTCACCCCTCCACTTT CASSVVMGGDSPLHF
TRBD1 TRBJ2-7 NA TRBV5-5 TGTGCCAGCAGACAACCGGGACAGGGGCCCTACGAGCAGTACTTC CASRQPGQGPYEQYF
TRBD1 TRBJ1-1 NA TRBV5-4 TGTGCCAGCAGCCCGACCCCCGACAGGGCGAACAATGAAGCTTTCTTT CASSPTPDRANNEAFF
NA TRBJ1-2 NA TRBV5-6 TGTGCCAGCAGCGCCCGACGGGGGGGAGGCTACACCTTC CASSARRGGGYTF